Listed below are T cell receptor beta chains from one sample, sequenced in a study of T cells in Graves' hyperthyroidism and ophthalmopathy. MiXCR was run by TCRdb on the multiplex PCR reads, yielding one entry per CDR3 protein. The sample contains 450,000 to 550,000 distinct CDR3 sequences, roughly a quarter of which appear only once. Sequenced: blood. The receptor source for this set is a woman in her thirties with Graves' ophthalmopathy. The CDR3 runs from the conserved cysteine through the conserved F or W. A D gene is named only where the DNA matches it firmly. The size field is filled for only some rows; it gives once, few, many or a size class.

>many|TRBJ2-7|TRBV7-3|TRBD1
CASSPTGQGSDEQYF
TGTGCCAGCAGCCCCACGGGACAGGGGAGCGACGAGCAGTACTTC
>many|TRBJ2-5|TRBV2|TRBD1
CASTMRQGKETQYF
TGTGCCAGCACGATGAGACAGGGGAAAGAGACCCAGTACTTC
>many|TRBJ1-1|TRBV5-1|TRBD1
CASSFDRDTEAFF
TGCGCCAGCAGCTTTGACAGGGACACTGAAGCTTTCTTT
>many|TRBJ1-1|TRBV6-5|TRBD1
CASSYSQGVNTEAFF
TGTGCCAGCAGTTACTCGCAGGGGGTGAACACTGAAGCTTTCTTT
>-|TRBJ1-1|TRBV12-3/TRBV12-4|TRBD1
CASSSNRDRATEAFF
TGTGCCAGCAGTTCCAATAGGGACAGGGCCACTGAAGCTTTCTTT
>-|TRBJ2-7|TRBV9|-
CASSLTPGSYEQYF
TGTGCCAGCAGCCTGACCCCGGGGAGCTACGAGCAGTACTTC
>few|TRBJ2-2|TRBV7-3|TRBD2
CASSMLSGGPHTGELFF
TGTGCCAGCAGCATGCTTAGCGGGGGGCCGCACACCGGGGAGCTGTTTTTT
>many|TRBJ1-2|TRBV20-1|-
CSARTRQDGYTF
TGCAGTGCTAGAACCCGGCAAGATGGCTACACCTTC
>many|TRBJ2-7|TRBV5-1|-
CASSLMGQGYEQYF
TGCGCCAGCAGCTTGATGGGTCAGGGATACGAGCAGTACTTC
>many|TRBJ1-5|TRBV27|-
CASMPEGDSNQPQHF
TGTGCCAGCATGCCAGAGGGGGATAGCAATCAGCCCCAGCATTTT
>-|TRBJ1-6|TRBV25-1|-
CASSEWGSDNSPLHF
TGTGCCAGCAGTGAATGGGGCAGCGACAATTCACCCCTCCACTTT
>many|TRBJ1-3|TRBV19|-
CASSIMGTIYF
TGTGCCAGTAGTATAATGGGCACCATATATTTT
>many|TRBJ2-3|TRBV20-1|-
CSASAHPSTDTQYF
TGCAGTGCTTCAGCCCACCCCAGCACAGATACGCAGTATTTT
>-|TRBJ2-4|TRBV12-3/TRBV12-4|-
CASSLRAPSAKNIQYF
TGTGCCAGCAGTTTAAGGGCCCCCTCGGCCAAAAACATTCAGTACTTC
>-|TRBJ1-1|TRBV6-5|-
CASSSPGRSRDFF
TGTGCCAGCAGTTCCCCCGGACGCTCCAGGGATTTCTTT
>many|TRBJ1-6|TRBV12-3/TRBV12-4|TRBD1
CASGRTGDNSPLHF
TGTGCCAGCGGACGGACAGGGGATAATTCACCCCTCCACTTT
>many|TRBJ2-4|TRBV19|-
CASSIVLTTGPRPLAKNIQYF
TGTGCCAGTAGTATAGTCCTAACAACAGGGCCACGACCTTTAGCCAAAAACATTCAGTACTTC
>many|TRBJ2-2|TRBV2|-
CASIRGTGELFF
TGTGCCAGCATACGCGGAACCGGGGAGCTGTTTTTT
>many|TRBJ2-2|TRBV11-1|-
CASSPRGTVNTGELFF
TGTGCCAGCAGCCCGCGGGGGACAGTTAACACCGGGGAGCTGTTTTTT
>many|TRBJ1-5|TRBV6-2/TRBV6-3|-
CASQPLPALGAQGQPQHF
TGTGCCAGCCAACCCCTTCCGGCCCTCGGGGCTCAAGGTCAGCCCCAGCATTTT
>few|TRBJ1-2|TRBV20-1|-
CSVVTVSQFYGYTF
TGCAGTGTCGTGACAGTGTCACAATTCTATGGCTACACCTTC
>-|TRBJ1-1|TRBV24-1|-
CATSDRGSTEAFF
TGTGCCACCAGTGACAGGGGCAGTACTGAAGCTTTCTTT
>-|TRBJ2-2|TRBV28|-
CASSSGHGRTGELFF
TGTGCTAGCAGTTCTGGACATGGGCGCACCGGGGAGCTGTTTTTT
>many|TRBJ2-5|TRBV20-1|-
CSAKIPHASVETQYF
TGCAGTGCCAAAATTCCTCACGCCAGCGTGGAGACCCAGTACTTC
>many|TRBJ2-5|TRBV12-3/TRBV12-4|-
CASSTGRGVETQYF
TGTGCCAGCAGTACTGGGCGGGGCGTCGAGACCCAGTACTTC
>-|TRBJ2-7|TRBV6-5|-
CASSYFSWDQYYDQYF
TGTGCCAGCAGTTACTTCTCATGGGATCAGTACTACGATCAGTACTTC
>many|TRBJ2-4|TRBV30|-
CAWSAETGRLAKNIKYF
TGTGCCTGGAGTGCTGAGACAGGGAGGTTAGCCAAAAACATTAAGTACTTC
>many|TRBJ2-5|TRBV7-2|-
CASSLVGARETQYF
TGTGCCAGCAGCTTAGTGGGGGCGCGAGAGACCCAGTACTTC